The 9 T cell receptor beta chains below all came from one sample that was sequenced in a study of technical replicates of blood from a handful of donors. Only in-frame clones appear in the TCRdb table, and some are missing; sequencing was by immunoSEQ multiplex PCR. The sample contains 60,000 to 80,000 clones, about 88% of which appear only once. Sequencing was performed on PBMCs. The receptors were gathered from a human donor in good health. Some clones in this sample may be carry-over from other donors' samples.

This chain connects TRBV30 to TRBJ2-5, with D uncertain. Germline V gene sequence: CDR1 GTSNPN, CDR2 SVGIG (reference sequence). The length of the CDR3 is 13 residues. The V and J ends lost 0 bases and 1 base respectively, with 6 bases between them. The CDR3 nucleotides read TGTGCCTGGAGTGTCCTGAGCCAAGAGACCCAGTACTTC. Protein: CAWSVLSQETQYF.

The V and J genes are TRBV19 and TRBJ2-5; 10 bases line up with TRBD1. Trimming took 7 bases from V and 3 from J; bases not matched to a gene: 2. Germline assignment: CDR1 LNHDA and CDR2 SQIVND (reference sequence). The CDR3 is made up of 13 amino acids. The CDR3 loop is CASKDRGKETQYF. DNA for the CDR3: TGTGCCAGTAAGGACAGGGGGAAAGAGACCCAGTACTTC.

The chain has TRBV5-6 and TRBJ1-2; D is undetermined. The CDR3 is made up of 15 amino acids. The germline V gene encodes CDR1 SGHDT and CDR2 YYEEEE. Trimming removed 2 bases at V and 0 bases at J, with 11 bases between. The CDR3 here is CASSFWQAANYGYTF. The CDR3 coding sequence is TGTGCCAGCAGCTTTTGGCAGGCAGCTAACTATGGCTACACCTTC.

This clone was detected once. The chain is built from TRBV5-1 and TRBJ2-2, with D perhaps matching TRBD1 (6 bases). Germline V gene lookup returns CDR1 SGHRS and CDR2 YFSETQ. The CDR3 contains 15 residues. Trimming pared 0 bases from V and 0 bases from J, leaving 6 bases between. CDR3 nucleotide sequence: TGCGCCAGCAGCTTGGACAGGGCGAACACCGGGGAGCTGTTTTTT. Amino acid sequence: CASSLDRANTGELFF.

The chain joins TRBV6-1 to TRBJ2-3; TRBD2 agrees at 10 bases. CDR3 length equals 14 residues. The V and J ends lost 7 bases and 2 bases, in that order; junction bases with no gene match: 3. CDR1 and CDR2 from the germline V gene are MNHNS and SASEGT. CDR3 nucleotides: TGTGCCAGCATTAGCGGGGGGAACACAGATACGCAGTATTTT. Its translation is CASISGGNTDTQYF.

The CDR3 sequence is CASSITGTNEKLFF. CDR3 nucleotides: TGTGCCAGCAGCATAACAGGGACTAATGAAAAACTGTTTTTT. The V gene is TRBV5-5, the J gene TRBJ1-4; tentatively, D is TRBD1 (6 bases). The germline V gene encodes CDR1 SGHKS and CDR2 YYEKEE (reference sequence). Deletions cut 4 bases from V and 2 bases from J, with 9 bases between. The CDR3 has 14 residues. Full variable domain (missing parts from reference TRBV5-5 and TRBJ1-4): DAGVTQSPTHLIKTRGQQVTLRCSPISGHKSVSWYQQVLGQGPQFIFQYYEKEERGRGNFPDRFSARQFPNYSSELNVNALLLGDSALYLCASSITGTNEKLFFGSGTQLSVL.

The rearrangement links TRBV19 to TRBJ1-2; 7 bases agree with TRBD1. J gave up 4 bases and V 6 bases, and 11 bases lay outside the gene matches. Germline CDR1 LNHDA, CDR2 SQIVND (reference sequence). The CDR3 sequence is 15 residues long. CDR3 region: CASSPPNRGTYGYTF. The CDR3 bases are TGTGCCAGTAGCCCACCAAACAGGGGAACCTATGGCTACACCTTC.

This sequence joins TRBV12-5 and TRBJ1-2, with 9 nucleotides matching TRBD1. The junction had 11 bases not matched to a gene; V was cut back by 6 bases and J by 0 bases. Per the germline V gene, CDR1 is LGHNT and CDR2 is FRNRAP. CDR3 length equals 17 residues. In DNA, the CDR3 is TGTGCTAGTGGGACGATTACCTGGGACAGGGCTAACTATGGCTACACCTTC. Translation: CASGTITWDRANYGYTF.

This chain connects TRBV7-2 to TRBJ2-7, with D perhaps TRBD2 (6 bases). V lost 3 bases and J 6 bases, leaving 15 bases between the germline ends. Per the germline V gene, CDR1 is SGHTA and CDR2 is FQGNSA. The CDR3 sequence is 14 residues long. The CDR3 sequence: CASSFTGLGTEQYF. In DNA, the CDR3 is TGTGCCAGCAGCTTTACGGGACTGGGCACCGAGCAGTACTTC.